The clone carrying this TCR beta chain was seen just once. What it binds is unknown. Time point indicated: week 5, during vaccination. The study gave 300 ug of mutant IDH1 20-mer peptide per vaccine dose, with topical imiquimod. This record comes from a study of a mutant IDH1 vaccine in newly diagnosed glioma. Whole-study context: The first vaccination came 4-6 weeks after radiotherapy alone, or with temozolomide cycles. Treated patients were roughly 60% male, about 38% female, mean age about 43 years.

The CDR3 has 15 amino acids. V was pared by 3 bases and J by 9 bases, with 18 bases between. Germline CDR1 reads SNHLY; CDR2 reads FYNNEI. The protocol was immunoSEQ multiplex PCR, while the TCRdb copy is restricted to in-frame clones and leaves out a portion. The table records about 40,000 clones, approximately 89% of them present only once. Sequencing was performed on PBMCs, taken from a glioma patient whose treatment included an IDH1 peptide vaccine. The V call is TRBV2, the J call TRBJ2-1; a possible D gene is TRBD1 (6 bases). The receptor was derived from a man aged 50 to 60 with glioma. CDR3 in amino acids: CASSESQGQRGEQFF. CDR3 DNA sequence: TGTGCCAGCAGTGAGTCCCAGGGGCAAAGAGGTGAGCAGTTCTTC. The whole variable domain, remainder taken from reference TRBV2 and TRBJ2-1, is EPEVTQTPSHQVTQMGQEVILRCVPISNHLYFYWYRQILGQKVEFLVSFYNNEISEKSEIFDDQFSVERPDGSNFTLKIRSTKLEDSAMYFCASSESQGQRGEQFFGPGTRLTVL.